This TCR beta chain stems from a study of Ad26.COV2.S vaccination and SARS-CoV-2 variants. Study-wide context: Recipients of Ad26.COV2.S got it intramuscularly, once or twice 56 days apart. Findings of the study overall: With respect to non-spike TCR breadth, vaccine and placebo recipients were similar.

This sample's treatment: some 20 received Ad26.COV2.S at low or high dose, single or two shots; about five received placebo; per-sample allocation not given. Following the first vaccine or placebo injection, samples were taken on day 63. Trimming shortened V by 6 bases and J by 3 bases, and 11 bases separated the two germline ends. Germline assignment: CDR1 LGHNT and CDR2 FRNRAP. This CDR3 spans 13 amino acids. Sequencing used immunoSEQ multiplex PCR; TCRdb keeps in-frame clones, though not all of them. The data show more than 400,000 clones, roughly 91% seen once. About this clone: Its antigen is unidentified.

The source was peripheral blood, collected in a trial of Ad26.COV2.S vaccine versus placebo. The clonotype originates from a person between 18 and 60 years old who received the Ad26.COV2.S COVID-19 vaccine or a placebo. The V and J genes are TRBV12-5 and TRBJ1-2; D is possibly TRBD1 (5 bases). CDR3 in DNA: TGTGCTAGTGGCTCCGGGACTCACTATGGCTACACCTTC. Protein sequence: CASGSGTHYGYTF.